This TCR beta chain emerged from a study of blood T cell repertoires in COVID-19. Across the whole study: T cells, B-cell-depleted T cells, or PBMCs supplied cDNA or gDNA.

This clone has a single count. The CDR3 loop spans 16 amino acids. CDR1 and CDR2 from the germline V gene are SGHNT and YENEEA. Unmatched junction bases numbered 4, after V lost 1 base and J lost 4 bases. Libraries were prepared by immunoSEQ multiplex PCR; TCRdb keeps only in-frame clonotypes and omits some of them. The sample has 150,000 to 200,000 clones; 88% are singletons. What was sequenced was PBMCs or T cells enriched from blood (not recorded which). The chain is built from TRBV11-3 and TRBJ2-1; TRBD2 agrees at 10 bases. This TCR derives from a woman aged 18-29 years who had recovered from COVID-19. Written as DNA, the CDR3 is TGTGCCAGCAGCTTAGGCACTAGCGGGAAGTACAATGAGCAGTTCTTC. Its translation is CASSLGTSGKYNEQFF.